This entry features one T cell receptor (beta chain) sequence. The protocol was immunoSEQ multiplex PCR, while the TCRdb copy is restricted to in-frame clones and leaves out a portion. The sample includes 170,000 or so clones, just under 90% of them seen just once. The data belong to a study of blood T cell repertoires in COVID-19. There are 14 residues in the CDR3. The V and J ends lost 1 base and 5 bases, in that order; junction bases with no gene match: 3. Germline V gene data show CDR1 as SGHVS and CDR2 as FQNEAQ. This TCR was recovered from a woman between 18 and 29 years old who had recovered from COVID-19. V and J are TRBV7-8 and TRBJ2-7, with 9 bases aligning to TRBD1. Specimen: peripheral blood. The CDR3 sequence is CASSLGTGVDEQYF. The CDR3 DNA sequence: TGTGCCAGCAGCTTAGGGACAGGGGTCGACGAGCAGTACTTC.